The TCR beta chain under discussion was sequenced for a study of blood T cells in healthy people across ages (dated by TCRdb to the mid-2010s). A note on the overall study: Template switching captured roughly one uniquely barcoded TCR beta cDNA molecule per two T cells in model experiments. Using deep sequencing normalized with unique cDNA molecular identifiers, the study measured how TCR beta repertoire diversity changes with age. For two donors (one aged 18 to 30 and one aged 80 or older), the study analyzed two additional independent replicas of 1 million unique cDNA reads from the same blood draw. Donors of different ages were randomly distributed across sequencing lanes to avoid experimental bias. The donors were split into four age groups: young (average 16 years), middle-aged (roughly 39), aged (62) and long-lived (over 75). Beyond this particular receptor, the publication reports: Compared with the aged group, the long-lived group had more naive CD4+ T cells, fewer expanded clones and increased TCR diversity, a pattern suggesting age selection. Because donor CMV infection status was unknown, age-related changes in expanded clonotypes were potentially confounded. Bulk unsorted PBMC profiling prevented conclusive comparison of naive and antigen-experienced compartments. There was a strong correlation between observed TCR beta diversity and the percentage of naive T cells measured by flow cytometry. Total diversity estimates from one million sequenced T cells were considered lower bounds and underestimates. Observed TCR beta diversity per million T cells fell roughly linearly with age, and a significant reduction was already apparent by age around 40.

The method behind the library was 5' RACE. Sequenced on an Illumina HiSeq 2500. A second PCR of about 6 to 11 cycles was run with a J-beta primer mix and a sample-barcoded 5' primer. A template-switch 5' adaptor carrying 12 random nucleotides introduced a unique molecular identifier onto each TCR beta cDNA molecule. Each sample yielded at least 2.5 million CDR3-containing paired-end reads. First-strand cDNA was synthesized from all RNA with the Mint cDNA synthesis kit, primed by a TRBC-specific oligonucleotide. Following uracil-DNA glycosylase treatment, all cDNA underwent a first 18-cycle PCR with the universal primers M1SS and BC2_uni_R. The authors' analysis ran thus. For normalization, 1 million high-quality reads were randomly selected from each sample, with every read carrying a distinct molecular identifier. Reads with shared molecular identifiers were discarded instead of being binned into consensus sequences. MiTCR, run with a Q25 quality threshold and the strictest error-elimination algorithm, handled CDR3 identification, clonotype clustering and error correction. A nonparametric unseen species model with Euler transformation was used to estimate lower-bound total TCR beta diversity. TCRdb applied fastp at Q25 and MiXCR to the public reads, then kept only in-frame beta chains. Each entry is one CDR3 protein sequence, shown with its most common DNA and genes. TCRdb, rather than the study authors, made the V and J calls. The sample contains approximately 880,000 distinct CDR3 sequences, around 46% of them found a single time. Of the sample, roughly 13% falls within the top ten clones.

About this clonotype itself: Its antigen is currently not known. This may arise from a read error, as a much more abundant clone is one base away.

Donors were around 37 systemically healthy Caucasian individuals from Russia aged roughly 6 to 90 years. Each donor gave 8 to 10 milliliters of peripheral blood, drawn into EDTA-treated Vacutainer tubes. Ficoll-Paque density-gradient centrifugation was used to isolate PBMCs, with at least 7 million per sample. Total RNA, at least 6 micrograms per sample, was extracted from PBMCs with Trizol reagent. For every donor, flow cytometry on a PBMC aliquot measured the percentage of naive CD45RAhigh/CD27high T cells. CDR1 and CDR2, looked up from the germline V gene (reference sequence), are DFQATT and SNEGSKA. Reading from cysteine to phenylalanine, the CDR3 counts 14 amino acids. The read is trimmed to its CDR3 DNA, 42 bases read in frame from base 1. The germline V and J ends show losses of 0 bases and 10 bases respectively, and no gene match explains 9 bases of the junction.

The sample comprised blood. This TCR was sampled from a man aged 25 to 40 in good health. The V gene is TRBV20-1 and the J gene is TRBJ2-1; the junction holds 7 bases that match TRBD2. For the CDR3, the sequence is CSARDPASGKEQFF. The nucleotide sequence is TGCAGTGCTAGAGACCCGGCTAGCGGTAAGGAGCAGTTCTTC.